The rows below give T cell receptor beta chains drawn from one sample of a study of T cell clones after liver transplantation. TCRdb's table, derived via immunoSEQ multiplex PCR, lists solely in-frame clones and lacks some. This table holds approximately 18,000 clones, approximately 90% found once. The sample consisted of CD8+ T cells from blood, taken around 42 months after liver transplant. Receptor source: a human patient who received a liver transplant. Some T cells may originate from the graft donor. The CDR3 runs from the conserved cysteine through the conserved F or W. The order of the fields is J gene, CDR3 length, clone size, D gene, V gene, CDR3 DNA, CDR3 protein. D genes are given only for firm matches. Rows may omit the clone size; those that give it use once, few, many or a size class.

J: TRBJ1-3
length: 16
size: NA
D: NA
V: TRBV6-1
DNA: TGTGCCAGCAGTGAAGCGACGGTGATCTCTGGAAACACCATATATTTT
CDR3: CASSEATVISGNTIYF

J: TRBJ1-3
length: 15
size: NA
D: NA
V: TRBV7-9
DNA: TGTGCCAGCAGCTTACGGCCCACCGGCGGAAACACCATATATTTT
CDR3: CASSLRPTGGNTIYF

J: TRBJ2-3
length: 14
size: NA
D: TRBD2
V: TRBV10-1
DNA: TGCGCCAGCTCTCTAGCGGGAGTAACAGATACGCAGTATTTT
CDR3: CASSLAGVTDTQYF

J: TRBJ2-3
length: 15
size: NA
D: NA
V: TRBV15
DNA: TGTGCCACCAGCAGTGGGATGAGCAGCACAGATATGCAGTATTTT
CDR3: CATSSGMSSTDMQYF

J: TRBJ1-1
length: 14
size: NA
D: TRBD1
V: TRBV9
DNA: TGTGCCAGCAGCGTCGGGACAGTCTCCGTCGAAGCTTTCTTT
CDR3: CASSVGTVSVEAFF

J: TRBJ2-7
length: 12
size: NA
D: NA
V: TRBV25-1
DNA: TGTGCCAGCAGTGATTCCTACTACGAGCAGTACTTC
CDR3: CASSDSYYEQYF

J: TRBJ1-2
length: 13
size: few
D: NA
V: TRBV5-6
DNA: TGTGCCAGCAGCCAAACCGGGGTCCATGGCTACACCTTC
CDR3: CASSQTGVHGYTF

J: TRBJ1-1
length: 12
size: NA
D: NA
V: TRBV27
DNA: TGTGCCAGCAGTGAGCCGAACACTGAAGCTTTCTTT
CDR3: CASSEPNTEAFF

J: TRBJ2-5
length: 15
size: NA
D: TRBD1
V: TRBV11-2
DNA: TGTGCCAGCAGCTGGGGGACAGTCCCTCACGAGACCCAGTACTTC
CDR3: CASSWGTVPHETQYF

J: TRBJ2-7
length: 15
size: NA
D: TRBD2
V: TRBV7-2
DNA: TGTGCCAGCAGCTTGGGAGCGGGGATCCCCTACGAGCAGTACTTC
CDR3: CASSLGAGIPYEQYF

J: TRBJ2-1
length: 15
size: NA
D: NA
V: TRBV11-2
DNA: TGTGCCAGCAGCTTAGAGGTAAAGGGCGGTTTTGAGCAGTTCTTC
CDR3: CASSLEVKGGFEQFF

J: TRBJ1-1
length: 12
size: NA
D: NA
V: TRBV4-1
DNA: TGCGCCAGCAGCCCACAGGGTGCTGAAGCTTTCTTT
CDR3: CASSPQGAEAFF

J: TRBJ2-3
length: 15
size: NA
D: NA
V: TRBV5-4
DNA: TGTGCCAGCAGCTTACAGGGTAGAGAGACAGATACGCAGTATTTT
CDR3: CASSLQGRETDTQYF

J: TRBJ1-5
length: 15
size: NA
D: NA
V: TRBV11-3
DNA: TGTGCCAGCAGCTTGGGGGGAGATAGCAATCAGCCCCAGCATTTT
CDR3: CASSLGGDSNQPQHF

J: TRBJ1-2
length: 13
size: NA
D: TRBD1
V: TRBV5-6
DNA: TGTGCCAGCAGCTTGGCCGCAGGGGGTGGCTACACCTTC
CDR3: CASSLAAGGGYTF

J: TRBJ2-7
length: 15
size: NA
D: TRBD2
V: TRBV7-2
DNA: TGTGCCAGCAGCTTGACTAGCGGGAGCTTTGACGAGCAGTACTTC
CDR3: CASSLTSGSFDEQYF

J: TRBJ2-1
length: 14
size: NA
D: TRBD1
V: TRBV19
DNA: TGTGCCAGTAGTACGAGACAGGGCCCCAATGAGCAGTTCTTC
CDR3: CASSTRQGPNEQFF

J: TRBJ2-7
length: 14
size: NA
D: TRBD1
V: TRBV7-6
DNA: TGTGCCAGCAGCGGCCCGGGACAGAACTACGAGCAGTACTTC
CDR3: CASSGPGQNYEQYF

J: TRBJ2-6
length: 18
size: NA
D: NA
V: TRBV19
DNA: TGTGCCAGTAGTGTGACAGGCCTGCCTTTCGCTGGGGCCAACGTCCTGACTTTC
CDR3: CASSVTGLPFAGANVLTF

J: TRBJ2-7
length: 14
size: NA
D: NA
V: TRBV4-2
DNA: TGTGCCAGCAGCCAAGACAGGGTGGTCTACGAGCAGTACTTC
CDR3: CASSQDRVVYEQYF

J: TRBJ2-7
length: 15
size: NA
D: TRBD2
V: TRBV10-3
DNA: TGTGCCACTTCCCCAGGGCAGGGAGGGGTCAACGAGCAGTACTTC
CDR3: CATSPGQGGVNEQYF

J: TRBJ1-1
length: 8
size: NA
D: NA
V: TRBV29-1
DNA: TGCAGCGTCCCTGAAGCTTTCTTT
CDR3: CSVPEAFF

J: TRBJ2-1
length: 17
size: NA
D: TRBD1
V: TRBV7-9
DNA: TGTGCCAGCAGCCACACAGCCGGGACAGGTGAAAGAAGTGAGCAGTTCTTC
CDR3: CASSHTAGTGERSEQFF

J: TRBJ2-7
length: 15
size: NA
D: TRBD2
V: TRBV7-9
DNA: TGTGCCAGCTCCAGGGTATCTAGCGGTGACAACGAGCAGTACTTC
CDR3: CASSRVSSGDNEQYF

J: TRBJ1-1
length: 19
size: NA
D: TRBD1
V: TRBV6-4
DNA: TGTGCCAGCAGTGACTTCTCGGGACAGGGGGCAAGATCGAACACTGAAGCTTTCTTT
CDR3: CASSDFSGQGARSNTEAFF

J: TRBJ1-1
length: 14
size: NA
D: NA
V: TRBV5-1
DNA: TGCGCCAGCAGCTCTTTGACAGAGAACACTGAAGCTTTCTTT
CDR3: CASSSLTENTEAFF

J: TRBJ1-1
length: 18
size: NA
D: NA
V: TRBV13
DNA: TGTGCCAGCACCTTCGAATGGGGGGGGTCCCCAGGGGTCTCTGAAGCTTTCTTT
CDR3: CASTFEWGGSPGVSEAFF

J: TRBJ2-2
length: 15
size: NA
D: TRBD2
V: TRBV5-4
DNA: TGTGCCAGCAGACAGGGACTAGGTATCACCGGGGAGCTGTTTTTT
CDR3: CASRQGLGITGELFF

J: TRBJ2-1
length: 16
size: few
D: NA
V: TRBV6-5
DNA: TGTGCCAGCAGTTACAACAGCCCCGACCTTGGGAATGAGCAGTTCTTC
CDR3: CASSYNSPDLGNEQFF

J: TRBJ1-4
length: 16
size: NA
D: NA
V: TRBV7-8
DNA: TGTGCCAGCAGCTCCCCTCCTACAGGGACGGGGGCGAAACTGTTTTTT
CDR3: CASSSPPTGTGAKLFF